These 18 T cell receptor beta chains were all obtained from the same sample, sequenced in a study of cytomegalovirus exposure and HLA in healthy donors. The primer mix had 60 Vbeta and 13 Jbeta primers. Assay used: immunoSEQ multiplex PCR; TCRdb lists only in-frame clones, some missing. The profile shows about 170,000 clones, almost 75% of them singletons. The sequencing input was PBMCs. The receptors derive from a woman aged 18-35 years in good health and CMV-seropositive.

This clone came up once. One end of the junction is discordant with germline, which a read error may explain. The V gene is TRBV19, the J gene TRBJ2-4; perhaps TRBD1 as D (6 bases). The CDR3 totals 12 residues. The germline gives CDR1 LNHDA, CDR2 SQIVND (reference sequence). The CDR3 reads CATADREDIQCF. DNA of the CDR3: TGTGCCACCGCGGACAGAGAGGACATTCAGTGCTTC.

This CDR3 reads CASSTRQLAGGYNEQFF. CDR3 DNA sequence: TGTGCCAGCAGCACACGCCAACTAGCGGGGGGTTACAATGAGCAGTTCTTC. The chain joins TRBV5-4 to TRBJ2-1; 12 nucleotides line up with TRBD2. The CDR3 sequence is 17 residues long. V trimming: 4 bases; J trimming: 4 bases; junction bases outside the gene matches: 9. The V gene's germline CDR1 is SGHNT and CDR2 YYREEE (reference sequence). The complete variable domain, with remaining parts taken from reference TRBV5-4 and TRBJ2-1, reads ETGVTQSPTHLIKTRGQQVTLRCSSQSGHNTVSWYQQALGQGPQFIFQYYREEENGRGNFPPRFSGLQFPNYSSELNVNALELDDSALYLCASSTRQLAGGYNEQFFGPGTRLTVL.

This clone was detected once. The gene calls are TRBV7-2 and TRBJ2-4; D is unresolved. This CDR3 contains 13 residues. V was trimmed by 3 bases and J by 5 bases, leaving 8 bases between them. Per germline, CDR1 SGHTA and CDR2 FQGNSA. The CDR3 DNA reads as TGTGCCAGCAGCTTTGGGCCCCAAAACATTCAGTACTTC. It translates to CASSFGPQNIQYF.

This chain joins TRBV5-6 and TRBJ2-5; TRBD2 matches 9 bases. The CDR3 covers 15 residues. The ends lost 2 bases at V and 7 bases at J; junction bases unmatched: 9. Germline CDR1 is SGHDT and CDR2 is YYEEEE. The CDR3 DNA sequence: TGTGCCAGCAGCTTATATTCGCGGGGGGGCGGGACCCAGTACTTC. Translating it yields CASSLYSRGGGTQYF.

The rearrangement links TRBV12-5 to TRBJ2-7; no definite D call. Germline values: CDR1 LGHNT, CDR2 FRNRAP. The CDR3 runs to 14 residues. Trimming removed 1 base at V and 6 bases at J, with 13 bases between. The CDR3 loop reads CASGLGQAVGEQYF. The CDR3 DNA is TGTGCTAGTGGTTTGGGGCAGGCCGTAGGCGAGCAGTACTTC.

The CDR3 DNA is TGTGCCAGCAGCGGGACAGGGGGTGATGGCTACACCTTC. Its translation: CASSGTGGDGYTF. J is TRBJ1-2 and V is TRBV2, with TRBD1 matching over 11 bases. From germline, CDR1 is SNHLY and CDR2 FYNNEI. This CDR3 comprises 13 residues. V was pared by 6 bases and J by 6 bases, with 3 bases of the junction left unmatched.

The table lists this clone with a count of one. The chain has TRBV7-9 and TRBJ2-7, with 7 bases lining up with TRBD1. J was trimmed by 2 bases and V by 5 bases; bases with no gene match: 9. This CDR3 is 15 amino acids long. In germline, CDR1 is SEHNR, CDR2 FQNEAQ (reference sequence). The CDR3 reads CASSPTYRGTYEQYF. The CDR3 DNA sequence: TGTGCCAGCAGCCCGACGTACAGGGGAACCTACGAGCAGTACTTC. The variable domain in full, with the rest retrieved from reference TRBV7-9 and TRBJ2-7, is DTGVSQNPRHKITKRGQNVTFRCDPISEHNRLYWYRQTLGQGPEFLTYFQNEAQLEKSRLLSDRFSAERPKGSFSTLEIQRTEQGDSAMYLCASSPTYRGTYEQYFGPGTRLTVT.

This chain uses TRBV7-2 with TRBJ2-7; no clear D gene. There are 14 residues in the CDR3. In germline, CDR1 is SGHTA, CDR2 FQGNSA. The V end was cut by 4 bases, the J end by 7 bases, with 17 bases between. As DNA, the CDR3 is TGTGCCAGCAGCTCCCTCCCCACGGCCGGGGAGCAGTACTTC. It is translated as CASSSLPTAGEQYF.

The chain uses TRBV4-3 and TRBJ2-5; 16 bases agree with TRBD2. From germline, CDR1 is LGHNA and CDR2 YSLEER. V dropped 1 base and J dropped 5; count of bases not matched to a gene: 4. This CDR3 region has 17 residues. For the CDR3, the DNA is TGCGCCAGCAGCCAAGTGGCGGGACTAGCGGGGGGGGAGACCCAGTACTTC. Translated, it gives CASSQVAGLAGGETQYF.

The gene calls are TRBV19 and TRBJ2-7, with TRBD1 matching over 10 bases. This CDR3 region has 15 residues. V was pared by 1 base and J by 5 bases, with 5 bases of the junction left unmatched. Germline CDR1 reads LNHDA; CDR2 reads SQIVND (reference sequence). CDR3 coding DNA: TGTGCCAGTAGTATAGGAAGGGACAGGGGAGACGAGCAGTACTTC. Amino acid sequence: CASSIGRDRGDEQYF.

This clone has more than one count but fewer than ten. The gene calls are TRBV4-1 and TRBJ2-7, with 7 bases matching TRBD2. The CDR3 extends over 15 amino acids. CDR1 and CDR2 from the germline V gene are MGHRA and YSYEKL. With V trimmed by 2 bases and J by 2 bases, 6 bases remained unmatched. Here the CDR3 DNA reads TGCGCCAGCAGCCAACTAGCGGATGTAACCTACGAGCAGTACTTC. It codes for CASSQLADVTYEQYF.

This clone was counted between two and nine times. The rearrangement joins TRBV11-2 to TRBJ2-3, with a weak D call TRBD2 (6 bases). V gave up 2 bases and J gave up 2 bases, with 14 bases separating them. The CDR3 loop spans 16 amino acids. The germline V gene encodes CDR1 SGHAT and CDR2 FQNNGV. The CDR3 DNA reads TGTGCCAGCAGCTTAATGAGGGCGGGGATCACAGATACGCAGTATTTT. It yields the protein CASSLMRAGITDTQYF.

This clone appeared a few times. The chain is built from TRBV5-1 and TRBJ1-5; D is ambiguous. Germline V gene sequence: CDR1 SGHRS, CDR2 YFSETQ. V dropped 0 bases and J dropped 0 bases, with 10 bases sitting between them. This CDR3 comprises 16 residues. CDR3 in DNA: TGCGCCAGCAGCTTGGCCCCAGGTAATAGCAATCAGCCCCAGCATTTT. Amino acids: CASSLAPGNSNQPQHF.

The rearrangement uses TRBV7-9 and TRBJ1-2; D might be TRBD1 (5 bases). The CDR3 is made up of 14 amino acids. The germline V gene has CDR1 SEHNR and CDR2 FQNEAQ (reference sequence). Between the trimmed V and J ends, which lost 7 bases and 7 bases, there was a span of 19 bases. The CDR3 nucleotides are TGTGCCAGCACCCCCGATCTTACGGGGGGTGGCTACACCTTC. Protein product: CASTPDLTGGGYTF.

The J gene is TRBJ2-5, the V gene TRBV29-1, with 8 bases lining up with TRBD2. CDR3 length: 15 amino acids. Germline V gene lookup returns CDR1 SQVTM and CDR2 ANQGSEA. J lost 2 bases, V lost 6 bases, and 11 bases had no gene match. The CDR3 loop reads CSVIPMTSVQETQYF. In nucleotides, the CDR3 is TGCAGCGTAATCCCAATGACTAGCGTACAAGAGACCCAGTACTTC.

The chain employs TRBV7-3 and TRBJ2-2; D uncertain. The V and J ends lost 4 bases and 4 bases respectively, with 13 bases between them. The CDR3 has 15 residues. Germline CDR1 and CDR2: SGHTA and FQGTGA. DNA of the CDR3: TGTGCCAGCAGCTCGACGCTTGGAGCCACCGGGGAGCTGTTTTTT. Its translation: CASSSTLGATGELFF. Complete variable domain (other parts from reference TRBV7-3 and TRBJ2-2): GAGVSQTPSNKVTEKGKYVELRCDPISGHTALYWYRQSLGQGPEFLIYFQGTGAADDSGLPNDRFFAVRPEGSVSTLKIQRTERGDSAVYLCASSSTLGATGELFFGEGSRLTVL.

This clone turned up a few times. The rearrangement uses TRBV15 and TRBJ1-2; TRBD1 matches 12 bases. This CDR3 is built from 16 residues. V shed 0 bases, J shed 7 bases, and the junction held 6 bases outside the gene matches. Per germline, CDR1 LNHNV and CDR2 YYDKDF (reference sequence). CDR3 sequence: CATSRDRGQGARGYTF. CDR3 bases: TGTGCCACCAGCAGAGATAGGGGACAGGGGGCGCGTGGCTACACCTTC.

This CDR3 is CASSLGTVNNSPLHF. CDR3 in DNA: TGTGCCAGCAGCTTGGGAACGGTAAATAATTCACCCCTCCACTTT. The chain combines TRBV5-6 with TRBJ1-6; D is unclear. V was shortened by 0 bases and J by 5 bases, with 9 bases between the two germline ends. The CDR3 length is 15 residues. Germline-derived CDR1 and CDR2 are SGHDT and YYEEEE.